This T cell receptor beta chain was retrieved from a study of T cell responses to AZD1222 COVID-19 vaccine. Details on this clone: What it recognizes is unknown.

General study points: Donors were mostly white British, more females; clonal diversity possibly underestimated.

With 2 bases clipped from V and 4 bases from J, the junction kept 11 bases outside the gene matches. This CDR3 has 17 residues. Germline V CDR1 and CDR2: SGHTA, FQGNSA. Profiled with immunoSEQ multiplex PCR; TCRdb holds only in-frame clones, not every one. This table holds approximately 200,000 clones, 90% to 95% found once. This receptor was identified in an adult in good health. The material was peripheral blood, obtained on day 0 of AZD1222 vaccination. The rearrangement uses TRBV7-2 and TRBJ2-3; 8 bases align to TRBD2. The CDR3 nucleotides are TGTGCCAGCAGCTTAAGAGGGCTAGCGGGCGCTCCAGATACGCAGTATTTT. Its translation is CASSLRGLAGAPDTQYF.